Described below is a single TCR beta chain sequence and its context. This sample was taken from a study of control samples from healthy donors and cancer patients. Losses at the gene ends were 0 bases for V and 5 bases for J; bases not matched to a gene: 3. The CDR3 extends over 14 amino acids. Germline-derived CDR1 and CDR2 are SGDLS and YYNGEE. The repertoire was sequenced with immunoSEQ multiplex PCR; TCRdb's copy has only in-frame clones and lacks some. The table shows about 120,000 clones, with about 87% occurring only once. The origin of this receptor is a man aged 25-45 years in good health. Source material: blood. The chain combines TRBV9 with TRBJ2-5, with TRBD2 matching 8 bases. The CDR3 region has the DNA TGTGCCAGCAGCGTAGGAGCGGGGGATGAGACCCAGTACTTC. Its translation: CASSVGAGDETQYF.